This T cell receptor (beta chain) was retrieved from a study of T-cell memory formation after mild COVID-19. Using its own MiXCR run on the 5' RACE reads, TCRdb lists one record per CDR3 protein. The sample shows roughly 310,000 distinct CDR3 sequences, roughly 15% of them seen only once. V lost 5 bases to trimming and J lost 0 bases; unmatched junction nucleotides: 4. The CDR3 runs to 15 residues. The J gene is TRBJ2-7, the V gene TRBV12-3 or TRBV12-4; 10 nucleotides agree with TRBD1. What was sequenced was PBMCs or a T cell subset sorted from them (not recorded which). The sequence was collected from a man in his late teens or twenties who had mild COVID-19 (a few samples of this study predate the infection). Cell type and time point are not known. CDR3 region: CASSPWTGGSYEQYF. The CDR3 DNA reads as TGTGCCAGCAGTCCCTGGACAGGGGGCTCCTACGAGCAGTACTTC.